This T cell receptor beta chain was observed in a study of spatial heterogeneity in lung cancer (dated by TCRdb to between 2018 and 2021). About the study as a whole: Beta-chain transcripts were consistently detected in greater numbers than alpha-chain transcripts, which likely reflected higher beta-chain transcript abundance. In non-small cell lung cancer, the study quantitatively compared TCR alpha and beta repertoires across several tumor regions, matched nontumor lung, and blood. TCR repertoire features were related to nonsynonymous mutation counts determined by whole-exome sequencing of tumor tissue. In the raw uncorrected reads, each unique combination of TCR and UMI appeared more than ten times on average. At surgery, hundreds of tumor regions, fewer than 85 matched nontumor lung samples and 56 PBMC samples were TCR-sequenced for both alpha and beta chains.

The research as a whole found: Confirming at a functional level the hypothesis that regional TCRs recognize regional mutations was considered to require additional single-cell paired TCR alpha and beta sequencing. Ubiquitous expanded tumor TCRs showed up in blood more often at tumor resection than at routine follow-up.

This clonotype has just a few counts. Its antigen is not yet known. It has no much larger one-base neighbor in the sample; base qualities were not kept. CDR1 and CDR2, per the germline V gene, are SGHRS and YFSETQ. The CDR3, cysteine through phenylalanine, is 14 amino acids long. Only the CDR3 portion is preserved as DNA: 42 bases, with reading frame beginning at the first base. V is shortened by 2 bases, J by 4 bases, and the region joining them spans 12 bases. The time point tag for this specimen amounts to: sample taken at primary tumor resection. TCR sequencing used whole RNA extracted from tumor and nontumor lung tissue, or from cryopreserved PBMC samples, without cell sorting. Samples were obtained from approximately 70 patients with early-stage, untreated non-small cell lung cancer from the lung TRACERx cohort. A patient was chosen for TCR sequencing only when enough RNA was available from at least two tumor regions.

Library preparation used 5' RACE. The reads were generated on a NextSeq 500. In the TCR library protocol, a unique molecular identifier was attached to each TCR cDNA molecule so that PCR and sequencing errors could be corrected. The original methods were these. TCR identification, UMI-based error correction and CDR3 extraction were all carried out with Decombinator tools. TCRs above a frequency of 2 per 1,000, corresponding to the top 1% of the tumor frequency distribution, were defined as expanded. Rényi diversity was computed with the R vegan package after subsampling each repertoire 100 times to 5,000 TCRs. To build CDR3 similarity networks, amino acid triplet string-kernel similarity was used, and CDR3s were connected when their pairwise similarity was above 0.82. TCRdb reprocessed the public reads (quality trimming at Q25 with fastp, clone calling with MiXCR) and kept in-frame beta chains. Rows are combined by CDR3 protein, so each entry shows the most common genes and DNA. TCRdb, not the original authors, processed these V and J calls. For this sample there are about 86,000 distinct CDR3 sequences; 10% to 15% appear just once. 4.6% of the sample belongs to the ten largest clones.

The rearranged segments are TRBV5-1 and TRBJ1-1, with no reliable assignment of the D segment. This material consisted of PBMCs, taken at surgery. This TCR was sampled from a male donor with early-stage non-small cell lung cancer. The DNA reads as follows: TGCGCCAGCAGCTTAAGGGCCTCCGGCACTGAAGCTTTCTTT. It codes for CASSLRASGTEAFF.